A selection of T cell receptor beta chains follows, all from one sample in a study of OX40 agonist ivuxolimab in advanced cancers. Libraries were prepared by immunoSEQ multiplex PCR; TCRdb keeps only in-frame clonotypes and omits some of them. The table lists about 77,000 clones, around 86% of them singletons. The material was CD4+ or CD8+ T cells sorted from blood, obtained in a trial of the OX40 agonist ivuxolimab. The receptors originated from an adult with an advanced solid tumor such as melanoma, head and neck, liver or kidney cancer. The CDR3 runs from the conserved cysteine through the conserved F or W. Each record gives: V gene, clone size, J gene, CDR3 length, D gene, CDR3 protein, CDR3 DNA. The D gene is left open where the match is weak. Where a row states a size, it is once, few, many or the class of an expanded clone; other rows omit it.

v_call: TRBV7-8; clone_size: few; j_call: TRBJ2-7; cdr3_length: 13; d_call: NA; cdr3_aa: CASSLFGPSEQYF; cdr3_nt: TGTGCCAGCAGCTTATTCGGCCCTTCCGAGCAGTACTTC
v_call: TRBV5-1; clone_size: medium-sized; j_call: TRBJ2-4; cdr3_length: 19; d_call: TRBD1; cdr3_aa: CASSPEEGTGSLAKNIQYF; cdr3_nt: TGCGCCAGCAGCCCGGAGGAGGGGACAGGGTCCTTAGCCAAAAACATTCAGTACTTC
v_call: TRBV25-1; clone_size: NA; j_call: TRBJ1-2; cdr3_length: 16; d_call: NA; cdr3_aa: CASSGPLGVGAYGYTF; cdr3_nt: TGTGCCAGCAGTGGACCGTTGGGTGTGGGAGCATATGGCTACACCTTC
v_call: TRBV4-1; clone_size: NA; j_call: TRBJ1-1; cdr3_length: 13; d_call: NA; cdr3_aa: CASRQDPRTEAFF; cdr3_nt: TGCGCCAGCAGACAAGACCCTAGGACTGAAGCTTTCTTT
v_call: TRBV9; clone_size: NA; j_call: TRBJ1-1; cdr3_length: 14; d_call: TRBD1; cdr3_aa: CASSGQGMNTEAFF; cdr3_nt: TGTGCCAGCAGCGGACAGGGAATGAACACTGAAGCTTTCTTT
v_call: TRBV18; clone_size: NA; j_call: TRBJ1-5; cdr3_length: 15; d_call: NA; cdr3_aa: CASSPSGGQGQPQHF; cdr3_nt: TGTGCCAGCTCACCCTCTGGGGGCCAGGGACAGCCCCAGCATTTT
v_call: TRBV18; clone_size: NA; j_call: TRBJ2-3; cdr3_length: 14; d_call: NA; cdr3_aa: CASSPRQNTDTQYF; cdr3_nt: TGTGCCAGCTCACCAAGACAGAACACAGATACGCAGTATTTT
v_call: TRBV10-2; clone_size: NA; j_call: TRBJ1-4; cdr3_length: 14; d_call: NA; cdr3_aa: CASLGSGSGEKLFF; cdr3_nt: TGCGCCAGCCTTGGGTCAGGATCAGGTGAAAAACTGTTTTTT
v_call: TRBV6-1; clone_size: NA; j_call: TRBJ1-2; cdr3_length: 14; d_call: TRBD1; cdr3_aa: CASSTTGVYYGYTF; cdr3_nt: TGTGCCAGCAGTACCACAGGGGTTTACTATGGCTACACCTTC
v_call: TRBV11-2; clone_size: once; j_call: TRBJ1-4; cdr3_length: 15; d_call: NA; cdr3_aa: CASSFSGADRTALFF; cdr3_nt: TGTGCCAGCAGCTTCTCAGGGGCCGACCGGACGGCCCTGTTTTTT
v_call: TRBV2; clone_size: NA; j_call: TRBJ1-5; cdr3_length: 13; d_call: NA; cdr3_aa: CASSATEVQPQHF; cdr3_nt: TGTGCCAGCAGTGCCACAGAGGTTCAGCCCCAGCATTTT
v_call: TRBV11-3; clone_size: NA; j_call: TRBJ2-7; cdr3_length: 14; d_call: NA; cdr3_aa: CASSLSGTHYEQYF; cdr3_nt: TGTGCCAGCAGCTTATCCGGCACCCACTACGAGCAGTACTTC
v_call: TRBV28; clone_size: NA; j_call: TRBJ1-1; cdr3_length: 14; d_call: NA; cdr3_aa: CASSQTGRSTEAFF; cdr3_nt: TGTGCCAGCAGCCAGACAGGACGGAGCACTGAAGCTTTCTTT
v_call: TRBV11-2; clone_size: once; j_call: TRBJ1-1; cdr3_length: 15; d_call: NA; cdr3_aa: CASSSYRAGDTEAFF; cdr3_nt: TGTGCCAGCAGCTCTTACAGGGCTGGAGACACTGAAGCTTTCTTT
v_call: TRBV7-9; clone_size: once; j_call: TRBJ2-1; cdr3_length: 12; d_call: NA; cdr3_aa: CASSPPSSEQFF; cdr3_nt: TGTGCCAGCAGCCCTCCCAGTTCCGAGCAGTTCTTC
v_call: TRBV2; clone_size: NA; j_call: TRBJ2-7; cdr3_length: 12; d_call: NA; cdr3_aa: CASSVLGAEQYF; cdr3_nt: TGTGCCAGCAGTGTTTTAGGCGCCGAGCAGTACTTC
v_call: TRBV2; clone_size: NA; j_call: TRBJ1-5; cdr3_length: 13; d_call: NA; cdr3_aa: CASSTYGNQPQHF; cdr3_nt: TGTGCCAGCAGTACGTACGGCAATCAGCCCCAGCATTTT
v_call: TRBV4-2; clone_size: NA; j_call: TRBJ2-2; cdr3_length: 15; d_call: NA; cdr3_aa: CASSHVGQGTGELFF; cdr3_nt: TGTGCCAGCAGCCATGTGGGTCAGGGCACCGGGGAGCTGTTTTTT
v_call: TRBV4-1; clone_size: NA; j_call: TRBJ2-3; cdr3_length: 17; d_call: TRBD2; cdr3_aa: CASSQDGGGGKIDTQYF; cdr3_nt: TGCGCCAGCAGCCAAGATGGGGGGGGAGGGAAGATAGATACGCAGTATTTT
v_call: TRBV28; clone_size: NA; j_call: TRBJ2-7; cdr3_length: 12; d_call: NA; cdr3_aa: CASSADSVGQYF; cdr3_nt: TGTGCCAGCAGCGCGGACTCCGTCGGGCAGTACTTC
v_call: TRBV2; clone_size: NA; j_call: TRBJ2-1; cdr3_length: 17; d_call: TRBD2; cdr3_aa: CASSEIIGRSAYNEQFF; cdr3_nt: TGTGCCAGCAGTGAAATAATCGGGAGGAGCGCCTACAATGAGCAGTTCTTC
v_call: TRBV27; clone_size: NA; j_call: TRBJ2-2; cdr3_length: 19; d_call: TRBD2; cdr3_aa: CASSYRGGARSSVSGELFF; cdr3_nt: TGTGCCAGCAGTTATCGCGGGGGGGCCCGAAGCAGTGTCAGCGGGGAGCTGTTTTTT
v_call: TRBV30; clone_size: NA; j_call: TRBJ2-1; cdr3_length: 15; d_call: TRBD2; cdr3_aa: CAWSTTTSGYNEQFF; cdr3_nt: TGTGCCTGGAGTACGACGACTAGCGGCTACAATGAGCAGTTCTTC
v_call: TRBV5-6; clone_size: NA; j_call: TRBJ1-2; cdr3_length: 15; d_call: TRBD1; cdr3_aa: CASSRPGQGKDGYTF; cdr3_nt: TGTGCCAGCAGCCGGCCGGGACAGGGGAAGGATGGCTACACCTTC
v_call: TRBV29-1; clone_size: few; j_call: TRBJ2-7; cdr3_length: 13; d_call: NA; cdr3_aa: CSAKRGDPYEQYF; cdr3_nt: TGCAGCGCTAAGAGAGGGGACCCCTACGAGCAGTACTTC
v_call: TRBV5-5; clone_size: once; j_call: TRBJ2-3; cdr3_length: 15; d_call: NA; cdr3_aa: CASSQVFGQGQWQYF; cdr3_nt: TGTGCCAGCAGCCAGGTATTTGGGCAGGGCCAATGGCAGTATTTT
v_call: TRBV5-4; clone_size: NA; j_call: TRBJ1-2; cdr3_length: 15; d_call: NA; cdr3_aa: CASSLASGQNYGYTF; cdr3_nt: TGTGCCAGCAGCTTGGCCTCCGGACAGAACTATGGCTACACCTTC
v_call: TRBV25-1; clone_size: once; j_call: TRBJ2-7; cdr3_length: 16; d_call: TRBD2; cdr3_aa: CASSGGGLAGAYEQYF; cdr3_nt: TGTGCCAGCAGTGGGGGGGGACTAGCGGGAGCCTACGAGCAGTACTTC
v_call: TRBV4-3; clone_size: NA; j_call: TRBJ1-4; cdr3_length: 17; d_call: NA; cdr3_aa: CASSQDLSRSRAEKLFF; cdr3_nt: TGCGCCAGCAGCCAAGATTTAAGCAGGTCGCGGGCTGAAAAACTGTTTTTT
v_call: TRBV6-1; clone_size: NA; j_call: TRBJ1-2; cdr3_length: 15; d_call: NA; cdr3_aa: CASSVGGQANYGYTF; cdr3_nt: TGTGCCAGCAGTGTAGGAGGGCAAGCTAACTATGGCTACACCTTC
v_call: TRBV14; clone_size: NA; j_call: TRBJ2-7; cdr3_length: 15; d_call: NA; cdr3_aa: CASSLSGQASYEQYF; cdr3_nt: TGTGCCAGCAGCCTCTCGGGGCAGGCCTCCTACGAGCAGTACTTC
v_call: TRBV25-1; clone_size: NA; j_call: TRBJ2-2; cdr3_length: 15; d_call: NA; cdr3_aa: CASSGRTVNTGELFF; cdr3_nt: TGTGCCAGCAGTGGTCGGACAGTAAACACCGGGGAGCTGTTTTTT
v_call: TRBV9; clone_size: NA; j_call: TRBJ2-5; cdr3_length: 15; d_call: TRBD1; cdr3_aa: CASSSTGVGQETQYF; cdr3_nt: TGTGCCAGCAGCTCGACAGGGGTGGGTCAAGAGACCCAGTACTTC
v_call: TRBV5-1; clone_size: NA; j_call: TRBJ2-5; cdr3_length: 15; d_call: TRBD1; cdr3_aa: CASSLGGTGGETQYF; cdr3_nt: TGCGCCAGCAGCTTGGGCGGGACAGGGGGCGAGACCCAGTACTTC
v_call: TRBV28; clone_size: NA; j_call: TRBJ1-1; cdr3_length: 14; d_call: NA; cdr3_aa: CASSTRGRGTEAFF; cdr3_nt: TGTGCCAGCAGTACCAGGGGTCGAGGCACTGAAGCTTTCTTT
v_call: TRBV7-6; clone_size: once; j_call: TRBJ2-7; cdr3_length: 14; d_call: NA; cdr3_aa: CASSPQPGRYEQYF; cdr3_nt: TGTGCCAGCAGCCCGCAGCCCGGCCGCTACGAGCAGTACTTC
v_call: TRBV6-1; clone_size: NA; j_call: TRBJ2-3; cdr3_length: 10; d_call: NA; cdr3_aa: CASVLGTQYF; cdr3_nt: TGTGCCAGTGTGCTTGGGACGCAGTATTTT
v_call: TRBV28; clone_size: NA; j_call: TRBJ2-7; cdr3_length: 13; d_call: NA; cdr3_aa: CASNGAWGSEQYF; cdr3_nt: TGTGCCAGCAACGGGGCTTGGGGGTCCGAGCAGTACTTC
v_call: TRBV13; clone_size: NA; j_call: TRBJ2-6; cdr3_length: 13; d_call: NA; cdr3_aa: CAAGLSGANVLTF; cdr3_nt: TGTGCCGCGGGGCTATCTGGGGCCAACGTCCTGACTTTC
v_call: TRBV19; clone_size: NA; j_call: TRBJ1-5; cdr3_length: 15; d_call: NA; cdr3_aa: CASSDWGLGNQPQHF; cdr3_nt: TGTGCCAGTAGTGACTGGGGGCTGGGCAATCAGCCCCAGCATTTT
v_call: TRBV27; clone_size: few; j_call: TRBJ1-2; cdr3_length: 14; d_call: NA; cdr3_aa: CASSAGAASYGYTF; cdr3_nt: TGTGCCAGCAGTGCGGGAGCCGCTTCCTATGGCTACACCTTC
v_call: TRBV19; clone_size: once; j_call: TRBJ2-2; cdr3_length: 13; d_call: TRBD2; cdr3_aa: CASSAGTIGELFF; cdr3_nt: TGTGCCAGTAGTGCCGGGACTATCGGGGAGCTGTTTTTT
v_call: TRBV30; clone_size: NA; j_call: TRBJ1-6; cdr3_length: 13; d_call: NA; cdr3_aa: CAWLREYNSPLHF; cdr3_nt: TGTGCCTGGCTACGGGAGTATAATTCACCCCTCCACTTT
v_call: TRBV19; clone_size: once; j_call: TRBJ2-5; cdr3_length: 12; d_call: NA; cdr3_aa: CATSPGQETQYF; cdr3_nt: TGTGCCACCAGCCCAGGGCAAGAGACCCAGTACTTC
v_call: TRBV7-9; clone_size: NA; j_call: TRBJ1-2; cdr3_length: 14; d_call: NA; cdr3_aa: CASSFTRANYGYTF; cdr3_nt: TGTGCCAGCAGCTTTACCAGGGCTAACTATGGCTACACCTTC
v_call: TRBV2; clone_size: once; j_call: TRBJ2-1; cdr3_length: 14; d_call: NA; cdr3_aa: CASSESRRGGGRIF; cdr3_nt: TGTGCCAGCAGTGAAAGCAGACGGGGAGGGGGCAGGATCTTC
v_call: TRBV14; clone_size: NA; j_call: TRBJ1-2; cdr3_length: 14; d_call: NA; cdr3_aa: CASSQEEGGYGYTF; cdr3_nt: TGTGCCAGCAGCCAAGAAGAAGGTGGCTATGGCTACACCTTC
v_call: TRBV5-1; clone_size: NA; j_call: TRBJ1-3; cdr3_length: 11; d_call: NA; cdr3_aa: CASRVENTIYF; cdr3_nt: TGCGCCAGCAGGGTGGAAAACACCATATATTTT
v_call: TRBV30; clone_size: NA; j_call: TRBJ1-2; cdr3_length: 10; d_call: NA; cdr3_aa: CAWGAGGYTF; cdr3_nt: TGTGCCTGGGGGGCCGGTGGCTACACCTTC
v_call: TRBV28; clone_size: NA; j_call: TRBJ1-5; cdr3_length: 15; d_call: NA; cdr3_aa: CASVGFEDSNQPQHF; cdr3_nt: TGTGCCAGCGTAGGGTTTGAAGATAGCAATCAGCCCCAGCATTTT
v_call: TRBV29-1; clone_size: NA; j_call: TRBJ2-3; cdr3_length: 13; d_call: TRBD2; cdr3_aa: CSVDGEGTGTQYF; cdr3_nt: TGCAGCGTTGATGGGGAGGGCACGGGTACGCAGTATTTT
v_call: TRBV10-1; clone_size: NA; j_call: TRBJ2-3; cdr3_length: 16; d_call: NA; cdr3_aa: CASSVGVAAYTDTQYF; cdr3_nt: TGCGCCAGCAGTGTAGGGGTAGCGGCGTACACAGATACGCAGTATTTT
v_call: TRBV30; clone_size: NA; j_call: TRBJ1-2; cdr3_length: 12; d_call: NA; cdr3_aa: CAWSVGARGYTF; cdr3_nt: TGTGCCTGGAGTGTGGGGGCTCGGGGCTACACCTTC
v_call: TRBV9; clone_size: NA; j_call: TRBJ2-1; cdr3_length: 14; d_call: NA; cdr3_aa: CASSVAGDNYEQFF; cdr3_nt: TGTGCCAGCAGCGTAGCGGGGGACAACTATGAGCAGTTCTTC
v_call: TRBV4-1; clone_size: NA; j_call: TRBJ1-2; cdr3_length: 16; d_call: TRBD1; cdr3_aa: CASSPMTGGVYSGYTF; cdr3_nt: TGCGCCAGCAGCCCCATGACAGGGGGCGTTTATAGTGGCTACACCTTC
v_call: TRBV6-1; clone_size: NA; j_call: TRBJ1-1; cdr3_length: 14; d_call: NA; cdr3_aa: CASSGTDSNTEAFF; cdr3_nt: TGTGCCAGCAGTGGGACAGACTCGAACACTGAAGCTTTCTTT
v_call: TRBV4-3; clone_size: NA; j_call: TRBJ2-3; cdr3_length: 16; d_call: NA; cdr3_aa: CASSQEVGRSTDTQYF; cdr3_nt: TGCGCCAGCAGCCAAGAGGTAGGGCGAAGCACAGATACGCAGTATTTT